This is a list of T cell receptor beta chains from one sample in a study of blood T cell repertoires in COVID-19. This table comes from immunoSEQ multiplex PCR, and its TCRdb copy is limited to in-frame clones, with some not included. The top ten hold 9.5% to 15% of the sample, which has some 250,000 clones, approximately 78% seen once. Sequenced material: peripheral blood. The source is a woman aged 60-75 years with active or convalescent COVID-19. Both conserved end residues are part of each CDR3. Fields, in order: CDR3 DNA, CDR3 protein, J gene, clone size, V gene, D gene. The D gene is left open where the match is weak. Some rows have no size entry. The others give once, few or many, or a class for an expanded clone.

DNA: TGTGCCAGCTCGGATCAGGGGCTGCTTGGCTACACCTTC; CDR3: CASSDQGLLGYTF; J: TRBJ1-2; size: .; V: TRBV18; D: .
DNA: TGTGCCAGTAGGGCAGGGACAGGGGCCTACTATGGCTACACCTTC; CDR3: CASRAGTGAYYGYTF; J: TRBJ1-2; size: .; V: TRBV19; D: TRBD1
DNA: TGCGCCAGCAGCTTGGCCCCCATTGACAGGACGTGGCGAACTAATGAAAAACTGTTTTTT; CDR3: CASSLAPIDRTWRTNEKLFF; J: TRBJ1-4; size: .; V: TRBV5-1; D: .
DNA: TGTGCCTGGAGTGTTCGGGAAGCTTTCTTT; CDR3: CAWSVREAFF; J: TRBJ1-1; size: .; V: TRBV30; D: .
DNA: TGTGCCAGTAGTCTCCTCGGGGGGTCCTCGGCAGGTCCCCAGCATTTT; CDR3: CASSLLGGSSAGPQHF; J: TRBJ1-5; size: few; V: TRBV19; D: .
DNA: TGTGCCTGGAGTCCCCGGACAGCTAAGGTAAGTTTTGAAGCTTTCTTT; CDR3: CAWSPRTAKVSFEAFF; J: TRBJ1-1; size: .; V: TRBV30; D: .
DNA: TGTGCCAGCAGTTCCAGGGCTAACTATGGCTACACCTTC; CDR3: CASSSRANYGYTF; J: TRBJ1-2; size: .; V: TRBV27; D: .
DNA: TGTGCCAGCAGCCAAACGGCGGTAGGCTACACCTTC; CDR3: CASSQTAVGYTF; J: TRBJ1-2; size: .; V: TRBV14; D: .
DNA: TGTGCCAGCAGGGGGGGTGATTCACCCCTCCACTTT; CDR3: CASRGGDSPLHF; J: TRBJ1-6; size: .; V: TRBV9; D: .
DNA: TGTGCCAGCAGGACAGACTGGGAAGAGACCCAGTACTTC; CDR3: CASRTDWEETQYF; J: TRBJ2-5; size: .; V: TRBV12-3/TRBV12-4; D: .
DNA: TGTGCCAGCAGCGGCCGCGGGGGGGGGTCCCATGCCGGGGAGCTGTTTTTT; CDR3: CASSGRGGGSHAGELFF; J: TRBJ2-2; size: once; V: TRBV7-9; D: TRBD2
DNA: TGTGCCAGCTCACCGCCGGACAGGCGGAACACCGGGGAGCTGTTTTTT; CDR3: CASSPPDRRNTGELFF; J: TRBJ2-2; size: .; V: TRBV18; D: TRBD1
DNA: TGTGCCTGGAGTCCCCAGGGAAACACTGAAGCTTTCTTT; CDR3: CAWSPQGNTEAFF; J: TRBJ1-1; size: .; V: TRBV30; D: .
DNA: TGTGCCAGCAGCCCGTCCAACAGGGCCCAAGAGACCCAGTACTTC; CDR3: CASSPSNRAQETQYF; J: TRBJ2-5; size: .; V: TRBV5-4; D: .
DNA: TGCAGCGCGACACCCTATGGGGCGGGGGGCCAGTACTTC; CDR3: CSATPYGAGGQYF; J: TRBJ2-4; size: .; V: TRBV29-1; D: TRBD2
DNA: TGTGCCAGCAGCCCAGGAGGCGGGGGAGAGGGAGAAAAACTGTTTTTT; CDR3: CASSPGGGGEGEKLFF; J: TRBJ1-4; size: .; V: TRBV7-6; D: .
DNA: TGTGCCAGCTCACCCCTGACAGGGGTTGGGGCCAACGTCCTGACTTTC; CDR3: CASSPLTGVGANVLTF; J: TRBJ2-6; size: .; V: TRBV18; D: TRBD1
DNA: TGTGCCAGCAGCTTAAACTCGGCGGGGTACCCCTACGAGCAGTACTTC; CDR3: CASSLNSAGYPYEQYF; J: TRBJ2-7; size: .; V: TRBV11-1; D: .
DNA: TGCGCCAGCAGCCAAGATCTTCGGCGGGGGGTCCAAGAGACCCAGTACTTC; CDR3: CASSQDLRRGVQETQYF; J: TRBJ2-5; size: .; V: TRBV4-3; D: TRBD2
DNA: TGTGCCAGCAGCGAGATAGCGGGGAAAGGTGAGCAGTTCTTC; CDR3: CASSEIAGKGEQFF; J: TRBJ2-1; size: .; V: TRBV7-9; D: TRBD2